This entry concerns a single T cell receptor beta chain. The data stem from a study of blood T cell repertoires in COVID-19. The CDR3 has 15 residues. CDR1 and CDR2 (germline): SGDLS, YYNGEE. The V end lost 2 bases, the J end lost 4 bases, and 15 bases lay between the germline ends. The data were produced by immunoSEQ multiplex PCR, yet TCRdb's version contains in-frame clones alone and is incomplete. The repertoire holds 200,000 to 300,000 clones, with more than 70% as singletons. The chain is built from TRBV9 and TRBJ2-5; tentatively, D is TRBD2 (6 bases). Specimen: PBMCs or T cells enriched from blood (not recorded which). The receptor was derived from a woman aged 40 to 50 with acute COVID-19. In DNA form, the CDR3 reads TGTGCCAGCAGCGTTCCGGGAGAGGTCGGAGAGACCCAGTACTTC. Translation gives CASSVPGEVGETQYF. The full variable domain, in which reference TRBV9 and TRBJ2-5 provide the parts outside the CDR3, is DSGVTQTPKHLITATGQRVTLRCSPRSGDLSVYWYQQSLDQGLQFLIQYYNGEERAKGNILERFSAQQFPDLHSELNLSSLELGDSALYFCASSVPGEVGETQYFGPGTRLLVL.